The source of this T cell receptor (beta chain) is a study of early T cells in non-severe SARS-CoV-2 infection (dated by TCRdb to about 2021). Regarding the complete study: TCR sequencing used bulk RNA from unsorted whole blood, so alpha and beta chains could not be paired. General findings and caveats noted by the study authors: VDJdb matching was skewed toward anti-spike CD8 responses, so virus-specific expansions were likely underestimated and private and CD4 specificities were missed.

This was a case-control study nested in a cohort of healthcare workers in London, UK, who had nasopharyngeal swab PCR tests and blood samples taken every week. Healthcare workers were recruited between 23 and 31 March 2020, during the week of the UK lockdown, and were followed weekly for up to about 15 weeks. As regards this clonotype: This clone's antigen is unknown. It has no much larger one-base neighbor in the sample; base qualities were not kept.

The method behind the library was 5' RACE. The data were produced on a NextSeq 500. Unique molecular identifiers were attached to individual cDNA molecules in the TCR library protocol so that sequencing error and PCR bias could be corrected. Both TCR alpha and beta chains were sequenced, and tight co-correlation was observed between alpha and beta sequence abundances in each sample. As for how the authors treated the data: Decombinator V4 was used to annotate TCR sequences for V gene, J gene and CDR3. Expanded TCRs were defined as changing significantly between any two time points under a Poisson model with p below 0.0001. TCR abundances were normalised to the total number of TCRs sequenced per sample and expressed as counts per million. VDJdb, accessed on 1 November 2021, was searched for TCRs annotated for CMV, EBV and SARS-CoV-2, and TCRs annotated for more than one antigen were excluded. The raw public data were reprocessed by TCRdb itself: fastp quality trimming at Q25, MiXCR clonotype calling, in-frame beta chains only. Each CDR3 protein gets just one entry, which takes the most common genes and DNA from the rows behind it. The V and J calls here are based on TCRdb, not the publication. Recorded for this sample are tens of thousands of distinct CDR3 sequences; about 10% of them occurred a single time. The leading ten clones occupy 5.5% to 7% of the sample.

This TCR derives from an adult who was a healthcare worker with PCR-confirmed SARS-CoV-2 infection or an uninfected control (not recorded which). Material for sequencing was whole blood.

The DNA sequence follows: TGTGCCAGCAGTGGTGACCTCCTCAATGAGCAGTTCTTC. This gives the protein CASSGDLLNEQFF. The V and J segments used are TRBV2 and TRBJ2-1; no D segment can be confidently identified. CDR1 and CDR2, looked up from the germline V gene, are SNHLY and FYNNEI. The CDR3 holds 13 amino acids from the cysteine to the phenylalanine. Only the CDR3 portion is preserved as DNA: 39 bases, with reading frame beginning at the first base. The V and J ends are trimmed by 4 bases and 6 bases, leaving 10 bases between them.